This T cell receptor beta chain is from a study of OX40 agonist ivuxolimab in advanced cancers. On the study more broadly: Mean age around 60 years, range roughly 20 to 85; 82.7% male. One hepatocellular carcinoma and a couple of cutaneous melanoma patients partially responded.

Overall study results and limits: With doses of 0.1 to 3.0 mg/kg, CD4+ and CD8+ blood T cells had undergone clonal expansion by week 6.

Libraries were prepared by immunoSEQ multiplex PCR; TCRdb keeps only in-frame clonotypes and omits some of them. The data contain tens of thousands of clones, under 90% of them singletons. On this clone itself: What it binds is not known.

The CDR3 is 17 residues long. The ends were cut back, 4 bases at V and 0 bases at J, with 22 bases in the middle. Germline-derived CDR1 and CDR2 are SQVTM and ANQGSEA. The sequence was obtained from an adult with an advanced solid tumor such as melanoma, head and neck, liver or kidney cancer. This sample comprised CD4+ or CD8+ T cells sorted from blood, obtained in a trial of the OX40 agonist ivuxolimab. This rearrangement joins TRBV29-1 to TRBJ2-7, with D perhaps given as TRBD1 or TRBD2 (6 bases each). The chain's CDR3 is CSVGARVTGGSSYEQYF. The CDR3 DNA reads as TGCAGCGTTGGGGCCCGGGTGACAGGAGGGTCCTCCTACGAGCAGTACTTC.